The source of this T cell receptor beta chain is a study of blood T cell repertoires in COVID-19. Sequencing used immunoSEQ multiplex PCR; TCRdb keeps in-frame clones, though not all of them. There are about 200,000 clones in the sample; 84% occur only once, and approximately 10% lies in the top ten. J was trimmed by 3 bases and V by 0 bases; bases with no gene match: 5. Germline V gives CDR1 LGHNA, CDR2 YSLEER. The CDR3 consists of 15 residues. The sequencing input was peripheral blood. The source of this sequence is a man in his fifties or sixties with active or convalescent COVID-19. The rearrangement uses TRBV4-3 and TRBJ2-7; 7 positions agree with TRBD2. The CDR3 here is CASSQDILADYEQYF. The CDR3 DNA reads as TGCGCCAGCAGCCAAGATATCCTAGCGGACTACGAGCAGTACTTC.